Following are 15 T cell receptor beta chains from one sample sequenced in a study of CD8 T cells in Susac syndrome. Random hexamers primed reverse transcription of about 0.45 to 1 ug RNA. A single record per CDR3 protein comes from TCRdb applying MiXCR to the immunoSEQ multiplex PCR reads. The data hold approximately 230,000 distinct CDR3 sequences, with around 95% observed a single time. The source material was CD4+ T cells from PBMCs. All receptors come from a human donor with multiple sclerosis.

This chain uses TRBV12-3 or TRBV12-4 with TRBJ2-7; D unclear. The V and J ends lost 0 bases and 5 bases respectively, with 8 bases between them. The CDR3 loop spans 13 amino acids. DNA of the CDR3: TGTGCCAGCAGTTTAGCAGGGCTGAACGAGCAGTACTTC. Its translation: CASSLAGLNEQYF.

This clonotype showed up just a few times. J is TRBJ2-5 and V is TRBV7-2, with no clear D. Trimming shortened V by 0 bases and J by 3 bases, and 5 bases separated the two germline ends. The CDR3 runs 13 residues. CDR1 is SGHTA, CDR2 FQGNSA, per germline. CDR3 in amino acids: CASSLAGKETQYF. The CDR3 nucleotides read TGTGCCAGCAGCTTAGCTGGTAAAGAGACCCAGTACTTC.

The chain recombines TRBV19 with TRBJ1-4; D might be TRBD1 (6 bases). The CDR3 is made up of 15 amino acids. V was pared by 6 bases and J by 0 bases, with 11 bases between. CDR1 and CDR2 from the germline V gene are LNHDA and SQIVND (reference sequence). CDR3 bases: TGTGCCAGTAGGCCCGACAGGACAACTAATGAAAAACTGTTTTTT. Its protein is CASRPDRTTNEKLFF.

The J gene is TRBJ2-5, the V gene TRBV2; TRBD1 aligns across 10 bases. Germline trimming cut 6 bases from V and 1 base from J; bases unmatched to any gene: 14. This CDR3 contains 18 residues. CDR1 and CDR2 from the germline V gene are SNHLY and FYNNEI. The CDR3 nucleotides are TGTGCCAGCAGATACCATGCCGGGACAGGGGCCTCCCAAGAGACCCAGTACTTC. Encoded protein: CASRYHAGTGASQETQYF.

V gene TRBV5-1 combines with J gene TRBJ1-1; 12 nucleotides align to TRBD1. J lost 5 bases, V lost 2 bases, and 7 bases had no gene match. Germline V gene sequence: CDR1 SGHRS, CDR2 YFSETQ. This CDR3 is built from 16 residues. In DNA, the CDR3 is TGCGCCAGCAGCTTCGGGACAGGGGGCAGTTGGACTGAAGCTTTCTTT. Amino acid sequence: CASSFGTGGSWTEAFF.

V is TRBV7-9 and J is TRBJ2-3, with 8 bases identical to TRBD2. V shed 7 bases and J 2 bases; nucleotides not matched to a gene: 8. The CDR3 has 15 amino acids. CDR1 and CDR2 (germline): SEHNR, FQNEAQ (reference sequence). CDR3 bases: TGTGCCAGCACCGCGGCGGGAGGACTCACAGATACGCAGTATTTT. Translating it yields CASTAAGGLTDTQYF. Based on the CDR3 plus reference TRBV7-9 and TRBJ2-3, the full variable domain is DTGVSQNPRHKITKRGQNVTFRCDPISEHNRLYWYRQTLGQGPEFLTYFQNEAQLEKSRLLSDRFSAERPKGSFSTLEIQRTEQGDSAMYLCASTAAGGLTDTQYFGPGTRLTVL.

The chain joins TRBV27 to TRBJ2-5; no reliable D call. The CDR3 totals 15 residues. The germline V gene encodes CDR1 MNHEY and CDR2 SMNVEV (reference sequence). Trimming took off 5 bases at V and 4 bases at J, with 17 bases between the two ends. DNA of the CDR3: TGTGCCAGCAGTCGCAGGTTCGGATCGCCAGAGACCCAGTACTTC. Its translation is CASSRRFGSPETQYF.

V gene TRBV6-5 combines with J gene TRBJ1-5; D may be TRBD1 (6 bases). Germline V gene data show CDR1 as MNHEY and CDR2 as SVGAGI. There are 14 residues in the CDR3. V gave up 3 bases and J gave up 6 bases, with 12 bases separating them. The DNA of the CDR3 is TGTGCCAGCAGTTATGGGGGGGGCAGTCAGCCCCAGCATTTT. Translation gives CASSYGGGSQPQHF.

This sequence joins TRBV10-3 and TRBJ2-7; D remains ambiguous. Trimming pared 2 bases from V and 2 bases from J, leaving 7 bases between. CDR3 length equals 13 residues. From germline, CDR1 is ENHRY and CDR2 SYGVKD. The CDR3 DNA sequence: TGTGCCATCAGTGAGCGGCCTACCTACGAGCAGTACGTC. Its protein is CAISERPTYEQYV.

The rearrangement links TRBV5-6 to TRBJ2-2; D is perhaps TRBD2 (7 bases). Germline lookup yields CDR1 SGHDT and CDR2 YYEEEE. The CDR3 covers 16 residues. The V end was cut by 1 base, the J end by 4 bases, with 14 bases between. CDR3 residues: CASSLSGGASTGELFF. The CDR3 DNA follows: TGTGCCAGCAGCTTGTCGGGGGGCGCGTCCACCGGGGAGCTGTTTTTT.

Note on this clonotype: One end of the junction fails to match germline, which may point to a read error. This chain's CDR3 is CASSLAGEYNEQFF. DNA for the CDR3: TGTGCCAGCAGCCTAGCGGGGGAATACAATGAGCAGTTCTTC. The chain uses TRBV7-2 and TRBJ2-1; 10 nucleotides match TRBD2. Germline V CDR1 and CDR2: SGHTA, FQGNSA. CDR3 length: 14 residues.

This chain joins TRBV11-2 and TRBJ2-7; TRBD1 matches at 12 bases. In germline, CDR1 is SGHAT, CDR2 FQNNGV. V dropped 2 bases and J dropped 6; count of bases not matched to a gene: 8. The CDR3 runs 16 residues. The CDR3 DNA is TGTGCCAGCAGCTTACAGCCGGGACAGGGGGCAAGCGAGCAGTACTTC. Translating gives CASSLQPGQGASEQYF. Full variable domain (missing parts from reference TRBV11-2 and TRBJ2-7): EAGVAQSPRYKIIEKRQSVAFWCNPISGHATLYWYQQILGQGPKLLIQFQNNGVVDDSQLPKDRFSAERLKGVDSTLKIQPAKLEDSAVYLCASSLQPGQGASEQYFGPGTRLTVT.

The chain couples TRBV28 to TRBJ2-7; D call uncertain. The CDR3 spans 14 residues. The V and J ends lost 4 bases and 2 bases respectively, with 12 bases between them. CDR1 and CDR2 from the germline V gene are MDHEN and SYDVKM. DNA of the CDR3: TGTGCCAGCAGTTACGGCGGTAACCCCTACGAGCAGTACTTC. Translation: CASSYGGNPYEQYF.

The chain joins TRBV7-2 to TRBJ2-2; 9 bases align to TRBD1. V lost 8 bases and J lost 7; bases outside the gene matches: 8. CDR1 and CDR2 (germline): SGHTA, FQGNSA. There are 14 residues in the CDR3. CDR3 nucleotides: TGTGCCAGCTCTCGGGACAGGGTTATCGGGGAGCTGTTTTTT. This translates into CASSRDRVIGELFF.

The V and J genes are TRBV11-2 and TRBJ1-4; a weak D match, TRBD1 (5 bases). The CDR3 contains 15 residues. Germline CDR1 is SGHAT and CDR2 is FQNNGV. V lost 6 bases, J lost 8 bases, and 19 bases lay in between. This CDR3 is CASSQTGTYEEKLFF. CDR3 nucleotide sequence: TGTGCCAGCAGTCAAACCGGGACGTATGAGGAAAAACTGTTTTTT.